These T cell receptor beta chains were read from a single sample in a study of memory CD8 T cells in hepatitis C reinfection. This table comes from immunoSEQ multiplex PCR, and its TCRdb copy is limited to in-frame clones, with some not included. Of some 40,000 clones in the sample, 70% to 90% were seen once. Material for sequencing was naive CD8+ T cells sorted from blood. Receptor source: a young man with hepatitis C virus infection. Both conserved end residues are part of each CDR3. The order of the fields is clone size, V gene, J gene, D gene, CDR3 DNA, CDR3 protein. D genes are given only for firm matches. Only part of the rows carry a size: once, few, many, or a class if the clone is expanded.

clone size: NA
V gene: TRBV6-6
J gene: TRBJ1-3
D gene: NA
CDR3 DNA: TGTGCCAGCAGTTACACCTCGAGTGGCTCTGGAAACACCATATATTTT
CDR3 protein: CASSYTSSGSGNTIYF

clone size: NA
V gene: TRBV10-1
J gene: TRBJ2-1
D gene: TRBD2
CDR3 DNA: TGCGCCAGCAGTGAGGTGCGGGAGATCGGGAATGAGCAGTTCTTC
CDR3 protein: CASSEVREIGNEQFF

clone size: NA
V gene: TRBV19
J gene: TRBJ2-2
D gene: TRBD2
CDR3 DNA: TGTGCCAGTAGTGTCGGTCTAGCGGGAGAGGAGGCCGGGGAGCTGTTTTTT
CDR3 protein: CASSVGLAGEEAGELFF

clone size: NA
V gene: TRBV29-1
J gene: TRBJ1-2
D gene: TRBD1
CDR3 DNA: TGCAGCGTTGAAGGTCGACAGGGGGAGTTTGGTGGCTACACCTTC
CDR3 protein: CSVEGRQGEFGGYTF

clone size: NA
V gene: TRBV29-1
J gene: TRBJ2-7
D gene: NA
CDR3 DNA: TGCAGCGTTGTCGAGGACAGTGGGGGCTACGAGCAGTACTTC
CDR3 protein: CSVVEDSGGYEQYF

clone size: NA
V gene: TRBV9
J gene: TRBJ2-1
D gene: TRBD2
CDR3 DNA: TGTGCCAGCAGCGGATCCCGGACTAGCGGGTGGAATGAGCAGTTCTTC
CDR3 protein: CASSGSRTSGWNEQFF

clone size: once
V gene: TRBV5-8
J gene: TRBJ2-3
D gene: TRBD2
CDR3 DNA: TGTGCCAGCAGCTCGGGGACTAGCGGGAGAAATACGCAGTATTTT
CDR3 protein: CASSSGTSGRNTQYF

clone size: NA
V gene: TRBV10-2
J gene: TRBJ2-7
D gene: TRBD1
CDR3 DNA: TGCGCCAGCAGTGGTACAGGGGGCGAGCAGTACTTC
CDR3 protein: CASSGTGGEQYF

clone size: NA
V gene: TRBV11-2
J gene: TRBJ1-2
D gene: NA
CDR3 DNA: TGTGCCAGCAGCTCGATAGCCGGATATGGCTACACCTTC
CDR3 protein: CASSSIAGYGYTF

clone size: NA
V gene: TRBV30
J gene: TRBJ1-2
D gene: NA
CDR3 DNA: TGTGCCTGGAGTGTAGGAGGGGTGGGCTATGGCTACACCTTC
CDR3 protein: CAWSVGGVGYGYTF

clone size: NA
V gene: TRBV9
J gene: TRBJ2-1
D gene: TRBD2
CDR3 DNA: TGTGCCAGCAGCGTAGTTGGGACTAGCGGGAACAATGAGCAGTTCTTC
CDR3 protein: CASSVVGTSGNNEQFF

clone size: NA
V gene: TRBV30
J gene: TRBJ1-2
D gene: TRBD1
CDR3 DNA: TGTGCCTGGGAAACTCTACAGGGGGACTATGGCTACACCTTC
CDR3 protein: CAWETLQGDYGYTF

clone size: once
V gene: TRBV29-1
J gene: TRBJ2-3
D gene: NA
CDR3 DNA: TGCAGCGTCCTAGCTTTAGGCACAGATACGCAGTATTTT
CDR3 protein: CSVLALGTDTQYF

clone size: NA
V gene: TRBV13
J gene: TRBJ2-3
D gene: TRBD1
CDR3 DNA: TGTGCCAGCAGCTTAGACAGGGGAGGCACAGATACGCAGTATTTT
CDR3 protein: CASSLDRGGTDTQYF

clone size: NA
V gene: TRBV15
J gene: TRBJ2-1
D gene: TRBD2
CDR3 DNA: TGTGCCACCAGATTTGGAAGCGGGGGGAATGAGCAGTTCTTC
CDR3 protein: CATRFGSGGNEQFF

clone size: NA
V gene: TRBV9
J gene: TRBJ2-7
D gene: NA
CDR3 DNA: TGTGCCAGCAGCGACCCGGGGGGCGACGACGAGCAGTACTTC
CDR3 protein: CASSDPGGDDEQYF

clone size: few
V gene: TRBV29-1
J gene: TRBJ2-5
D gene: TRBD2
CDR3 DNA: TGCAGCGTTGAAGGCGCCCTAGCGGTGCGAGAGACCCAGTACTTC
CDR3 protein: CSVEGALAVRETQYF

clone size: NA
V gene: TRBV5-4
J gene: TRBJ2-1
D gene: TRBD2
CDR3 DNA: TGTGCCAGCAGCGCCGGGACTAGCGGCTACAATGAGCAGTTCTTC
CDR3 protein: CASSAGTSGYNEQFF

clone size: NA
V gene: TRBV6-1
J gene: TRBJ2-1
D gene: NA
CDR3 DNA: TGTGCCAGCAGTGAACGGAGCCAGCCCAATGAGCAGTTCTTC
CDR3 protein: CASSERSQPNEQFF

clone size: NA
V gene: TRBV6-1
J gene: TRBJ1-5
D gene: NA
CDR3 DNA: TGTGCCAGCAGTGAAGCGCCTAGCACCCATCAGCCCCAGCATTTT
CDR3 protein: CASSEAPSTHQPQHF

clone size: NA
V gene: TRBV19
J gene: TRBJ1-1
D gene: TRBD1
CDR3 DNA: TGTGCCAGTAGCCCGGGACAGGGGAATACTGAAGCTTTCTTT
CDR3 protein: CASSPGQGNTEAFF

clone size: NA
V gene: TRBV7-9
J gene: TRBJ2-1
D gene: TRBD2
CDR3 DNA: TGTGCCAGCAGCTCACGACTAGCGGCCTACAATGAGCAGTTCTTC
CDR3 protein: CASSSRLAAYNEQFF

clone size: once
V gene: TRBV5-6
J gene: TRBJ2-5
D gene: TRBD1
CDR3 DNA: TGTGCCAGCAGCTCGACAGGGATAGGCCTCCAAGAGACCCAGTACTTC
CDR3 protein: CASSSTGIGLQETQYF

clone size: NA
V gene: TRBV27
J gene: TRBJ2-7
D gene: NA
CDR3 DNA: TGTGCCTCCAAGGGATGGGGCCTGTCCAACGAGCAGTACTTC
CDR3 protein: CASKGWGLSNEQYF

clone size: few
V gene: TRBV6-5
J gene: TRBJ1-1
D gene: NA
CDR3 DNA: TGTGCCAGCAGTTACTCAACAGGCGGAGAAGCTTTCTTT
CDR3 protein: CASSYSTGGEAFF

clone size: once
V gene: TRBV27
J gene: TRBJ2-1
D gene: NA
CDR3 DNA: TGTGCCAGCAGCCCAATCCTGAGCGGGTCTGAGCAGTTCTTC
CDR3 protein: CASSPILSGSEQFF

clone size: NA
V gene: TRBV30
J gene: TRBJ1-1
D gene: TRBD1
CDR3 DNA: TGTGCCTGGAGTGGTGGACAGGGGTCCACTGAAGCTTTCTTT
CDR3 protein: CAWSGGQGSTEAFF

clone size: once
V gene: TRBV4-1
J gene: TRBJ1-2
D gene: NA
CDR3 DNA: TGCGCCAGCAGCAGTGGACAGAACTATGGCTACACCTTC
CDR3 protein: CASSSGQNYGYTF

clone size: NA
V gene: TRBV13
J gene: TRBJ2-5
D gene: NA
CDR3 DNA: TGTGCCAGCAGCTTTCAGGAGACCCAGTACTTC
CDR3 protein: CASSFQETQYF

clone size: NA
V gene: TRBV12-5
J gene: TRBJ1-2
D gene: NA
CDR3 DNA: TGTGCTAGTGGACCCTCTCGTGGGCTGCTGGTCTATGGCTACACCTTC
CDR3 protein: CASGPSRGLLVYGYTF

clone size: NA
V gene: TRBV28
J gene: TRBJ1-2
D gene: NA
CDR3 DNA: TGTGCCAGCAGTTTGGCCGGGGGGGCCTATGGCTACACCTTC
CDR3 protein: CASSLAGGAYGYTF

clone size: NA
V gene: TRBV4-1
J gene: TRBJ2-1
D gene: NA
CDR3 DNA: TGCGCCAGCAGCCAAAATCCACCGGACAGCCTTAACAATGAGCAGTTCTTC
CDR3 protein: CASSQNPPDSLNNEQFF

clone size: once
V gene: TRBV30
J gene: TRBJ1-2
D gene: NA
CDR3 DNA: TGTGCCTTTGGGCGCGTCTATGGCTACACCTTC
CDR3 protein: CAFGRVYGYTF

clone size: NA
V gene: TRBV13
J gene: TRBJ1-2
D gene: TRBD1
CDR3 DNA: TGTGCCAGCACCTCAGGCCAGGGGGTCTATGGCTACACCTTC
CDR3 protein: CASTSGQGVYGYTF

clone size: NA
V gene: TRBV9
J gene: TRBJ1-3
D gene: TRBD1
CDR3 DNA: TGTGCCAGCAGCGCGACAGGGGGGGTTGGAAACACCATATATTTT
CDR3 protein: CASSATGGVGNTIYF

clone size: NA
V gene: TRBV5-1
J gene: TRBJ2-5
D gene: TRBD2
CDR3 DNA: TGCGCCAGCAGCGGGACTAGCGGGATCCAAGAGACCCAGTACTTC
CDR3 protein: CASSGTSGIQETQYF

clone size: NA
V gene: TRBV4-1
J gene: TRBJ1-2
D gene: NA
CDR3 DNA: TGCGCCAGCAGCCGAGAGGACACCTATGGCTACACCTTC
CDR3 protein: CASSREDTYGYTF

clone size: NA
V gene: TRBV9
J gene: TRBJ2-3
D gene: TRBD2
CDR3 DNA: TGTGCCAGCAGCGTAGGCCCGGGGGGGCCCTTGACAGATACGCAGTATTTT
CDR3 protein: CASSVGPGGPLTDTQYF

clone size: few
V gene: TRBV5-6
J gene: TRBJ2-2
D gene: NA
CDR3 DNA: TGTGCCAGCAGCTTAGGCGAGGTGGCTAACACCGGGGAGCTGTTTTTT
CDR3 protein: CASSLGEVANTGELFF

clone size: NA
V gene: TRBV11-2
J gene: TRBJ2-5
D gene: TRBD1
CDR3 DNA: TGTGCCGGGGGGGGACAGGGGGTATGGGAGACCCAGTACTTC
CDR3 protein: CAGGGQGVWETQYF

clone size: NA
V gene: TRBV4-1
J gene: TRBJ2-1
D gene: NA
CDR3 DNA: TGCGCCAGCAGCCAAGATAGTCAGGGCCTCAATGAGCAGTTCTTC
CDR3 protein: CASSQDSQGLNEQFF

clone size: NA
V gene: TRBV5-8
J gene: TRBJ2-1
D gene: TRBD1
CDR3 DNA: TGTGCCAGCAGGCGGGACAGGGGATTCCACAATGAGCAGTTCTTC
CDR3 protein: CASRRDRGFHNEQFF

clone size: NA
V gene: TRBV6-5
J gene: TRBJ2-1
D gene: TRBD1
CDR3 DNA: TGTGCCAGCAGTCCCCAGGGGGATGAGCAGTTCTTC
CDR3 protein: CASSPQGDEQFF

clone size: NA
V gene: TRBV28
J gene: TRBJ2-3
D gene: TRBD2
CDR3 DNA: TGTGCCAGCAGTTCCTCCCTCCTAGCGGCAAACACAGATACGCAGTATTTT
CDR3 protein: CASSSSLLAANTDTQYF

clone size: NA
V gene: TRBV4-1
J gene: TRBJ2-7
D gene: TRBD1
CDR3 DNA: TGCGCCAGCAGCCAAGAAGGGACAGGGGGCTACGAGCAGTACTTC
CDR3 protein: CASSQEGTGGYEQYF

clone size: NA
V gene: TRBV6-5
J gene: TRBJ2-1
D gene: NA
CDR3 DNA: TGTGCCAGCAGTGAATACACAGGGTGGAATGAGCAGTTCTTC
CDR3 protein: CASSEYTGWNEQFF

clone size: NA
V gene: TRBV2
J gene: TRBJ2-2
D gene: NA
CDR3 DNA: TGTGCCCGAGACACGAACACCGGGGAGCTGTTTTTT
CDR3 protein: CARDTNTGELFF

clone size: NA
V gene: TRBV6-5
J gene: TRBJ2-5
D gene: NA
CDR3 DNA: TGTGCCAGCAGTGAAGGGGATGGGGAGACCCAGTACTTC
CDR3 protein: CASSEGDGETQYF

clone size: NA
V gene: TRBV6-4
J gene: TRBJ2-5
D gene: TRBD2
CDR3 DNA: TGTGCCAGCAGTGACTATCTCGGGACTAGCGGGGGAGAGACCCAGTACTTC
CDR3 protein: CASSDYLGTSGGETQYF

clone size: NA
V gene: TRBV9
J gene: TRBJ2-2
D gene: NA
CDR3 DNA: TGTGCCAGCAGCGTATCGACAGGGAACACCGGGGAGCTGTTTTTT
CDR3 protein: CASSVSTGNTGELFF

clone size: NA
V gene: TRBV27
J gene: TRBJ2-5
D gene: TRBD2
CDR3 DNA: TGTGCCAGCAGTTTCGGACTAGCGGGAGTGGGGGATGTGTACTTC
CDR3 protein: CASSFGLAGVGDVYF

clone size: NA
V gene: TRBV5-4
J gene: TRBJ2-5
D gene: TRBD1
CDR3 DNA: TGTGCCAGCAGCTTACAGGGGGCTCCCTCAGAGACCCAGTACTTC
CDR3 protein: CASSLQGAPSETQYF

clone size: NA
V gene: TRBV19
J gene: TRBJ1-5
D gene: NA
CDR3 DNA: TGTGCCATCGGACTAGGCAATCAGCCCCAGCATTTT
CDR3 protein: CAIGLGNQPQHF

clone size: NA
V gene: TRBV7-9
J gene: TRBJ2-5
D gene: TRBD2
CDR3 DNA: TGTGCCAGCAGCCTGGGACTAGGTGGCCAGTACTTC
CDR3 protein: CASSLGLGGQYF

clone size: NA
V gene: TRBV28
J gene: TRBJ2-4
D gene: NA
CDR3 DNA: TGTGCCAGCAGCCTATGGTGGCAGGGGGAGGACATTCAGTACTTC
CDR3 protein: CASSLWWQGEDIQYF

clone size: NA
V gene: TRBV6-1
J gene: TRBJ2-6
D gene: NA
CDR3 DNA: TGTGCCAGCAGTGAACAGGGCAAGTGGGGGGCCAACGTCCTGACTTTC
CDR3 protein: CASSEQGKWGANVLTF

clone size: NA
V gene: TRBV6-5
J gene: TRBJ1-2
D gene: TRBD1
CDR3 DNA: TGTGCCAGCAGTTACTCCCTGACAGGGGTCAACTATGGCTACACCTTC
CDR3 protein: CASSYSLTGVNYGYTF